These T cell receptor beta chains were read from a single sample in a study of T cell responses to AZD1222 COVID-19 vaccine. Only in-frame clones appear in the TCRdb table, and some are missing; sequencing was by immunoSEQ multiplex PCR. The sample records fewer than 200,000 clones, over 80% being singletons. Sequences were derived from peripheral blood, sampled on day 0 of AZD1222 vaccination. The source of these receptors is an adult in good health. The CDR3 runs from the conserved cysteine through the conserved F or W. Fields, in order: V gene, clone size, J gene, D gene, CDR3 protein, CDR3 DNA. A D gene is named only where the DNA matches it firmly. Size tells how often a clone was seen (once, few, many) or the class of an expanded clone, and some rows leave it out.

>TRBV5-1|NA|TRBJ2-7|TRBD1
CASSLGQGSYEQYF
TGCGCCAGCAGCTTGGGACAGGGGAGCTACGAGCAGTACTTC
>TRBV7-2|NA|TRBJ1-2|NA
CASSSNGLRAAAGYGYTF
TGTGCCAGCAGCTCGAACGGACTGCGAGCGGCAGCAGGCTATGGCTACACCTTC
>TRBV29-1|NA|TRBJ1-2|NA
CSAPRVGGGGYTF
TGCAGCGCCCCCCGGGTAGGGGGTGGTGGCTACACCTTC
>TRBV11-2|NA|TRBJ2-1|NA
CASSEARGSYNEQFF
TGTGCCAGCAGCGAGGCCCGGGGCTCCTACAATGAGCAGTTCTTC
>TRBV14|NA|TRBJ2-1|NA
CASSANRYGEQFF
TGTGCCAGCAGCGCCAACCGCTATGGTGAGCAGTTCTTC
>TRBV4-1|NA|TRBJ1-1|NA
CASSQPRRDEAFF
TGCGCCAGCAGCCAGCCACGACGAGATGAAGCTTTCTTT
>TRBV15|NA|TRBJ1-5|NA
CATERVRNQPQHF
TGTGCCACGGAACGGGTCAGAAATCAGCCCCAGCATTTT
>TRBV18|NA|TRBJ1-1|TRBD1
CASSLLTGGAGNTEAFF
TGTGCCAGCTCACTCCTAACAGGGGGCGCGGGGAACACTGAAGCTTTCTTT
>TRBV5-4|NA|TRBJ2-7|NA
CASSGGAGVYEQYF
TGTGCCAGCAGCGGAGGGGCAGGGGTCTACGAGCAGTACTTC
>TRBV5-6|NA|TRBJ1-5|NA
CASSQRPRGINNQPQHF
TGTGCCAGCAGCCAGCGGCCCAGGGGAATAAACAATCAGCCCCAGCATTTT
>TRBV28|NA|TRBJ2-6|NA
CASSARTGRDSGANVLTF
TGTGCCAGCAGTGCCCGGACAGGGAGGGACTCTGGGGCCAACGTCCTGACTTTC
>TRBV2|NA|TRBJ1-4|TRBD1
CARGTGATNEKLFF
TGTGCCAGAGGGACAGGGGCAACTAATGAAAAACTGTTTTTT
>TRBV29-1|NA|TRBJ2-7|TRBD1
CSVGTGASYEQYF
TGCAGCGTTGGGACAGGGGCATCCTACGAGCAGTACTTC
>TRBV12-3/TRBV12-4|once|TRBJ1-1|NA
CASSPPRPGEAFF
TGTGCCAGCAGTCCCCCTCGCCCAGGGGAAGCTTTCTTT
>TRBV11-2|NA|TRBJ1-1|TRBD1
CASTTGDRIMDTEAFF
TGTGCCAGCACCACAGGGGACAGAATCATGGACACTGAAGCTTTCTTT
>TRBV21-1|NA|TRBJ1-2|NA
CASSKQDGEGYTF
TGTGCCAGCAGCAAACAGGATGGGGAAGGCTACACCTTC
>TRBV2|once|TRBJ2-1|TRBD2
CASIASGGIRRDNEQFF
TGTGCCAGCATCGCTAGCGGGGGGATCCGGAGGGACAATGAGCAGTTCTTC
>TRBV28|NA|TRBJ2-7|TRBD2
CASSRQLAGLLYEQYF
TGTGCCAGCAGCCGCCAACTAGCGGGCTTATTATACGAGCAGTACTTC
>TRBV5-6|once|TRBJ2-6|NA
CASSLGAPSVLTF
TGTGCCAGCAGCCTGGGAGCCCCGAGCGTCCTGACTTTC
>TRBV28|few|TRBJ1-6|TRBD1
CASSTADRDNSPLHF
TGTGCCAGCAGTACAGCGGACAGGGATAATTCACCCCTCCACTTT
>TRBV6-5|NA|TRBJ1-2|TRBD1
CASSPTGQGLYGYTF
TGTGCCAGCAGTCCAACTGGACAGGGCCTTTATGGCTACACCTTC
>TRBV27|NA|TRBJ2-7|NA
CASSYGWNYEQYF
TGTGCCAGCAGTTACGGGTGGAACTACGAGCAGTACTTC
>TRBV2|NA|TRBJ2-7|NA
CASSGTTFYEQYF
TGTGCCAGCAGTGGGACAACCTTTTACGAGCAGTACTTC
>TRBV5-5|NA|TRBJ2-1|NA
CASSLVLAGNEQFF
TGTGCCAGCAGCTTGGTCTTGGCTGGCAATGAGCAGTTCTTC
>TRBV7-9|NA|TRBJ2-7|NA
CASASPLSYEQYF
TGTGCCAGCGCTTCCCCTCTTTCCTACGAGCAGTACTTC
>TRBV19|NA|TRBJ1-1|NA
CASSMVGGVQTEAFF
TGTGCCAGTAGTATGGTTGGCGGGGTGCAGACTGAAGCTTTCTTT
>TRBV28|NA|TRBJ2-7|NA
CASSPRHGISEQYF
TGTGCCAGCAGTCCAAGACACGGGATTTCCGAGCAGTACTTC